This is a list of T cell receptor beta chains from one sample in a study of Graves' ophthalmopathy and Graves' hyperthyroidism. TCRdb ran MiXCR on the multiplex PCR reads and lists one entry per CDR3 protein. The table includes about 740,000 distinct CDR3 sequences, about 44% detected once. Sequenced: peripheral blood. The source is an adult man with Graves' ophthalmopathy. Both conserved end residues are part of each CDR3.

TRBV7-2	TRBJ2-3	CASSHSGRTDTQYF
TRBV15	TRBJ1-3	CATSRGTGVTGNTIYF
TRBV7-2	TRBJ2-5	CASSLSHGTRRETQYF
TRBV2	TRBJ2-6	CASSGRIGANVLTF
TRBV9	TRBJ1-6	CASATGTRSMDPHF
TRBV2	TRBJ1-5	CASNPDRDQPQHF
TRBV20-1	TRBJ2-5	CSARVQGGAETQYF
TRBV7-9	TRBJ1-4	CASSYAQGGLHEKLFF
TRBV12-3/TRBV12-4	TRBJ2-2	CASSPRLVDTGELFF
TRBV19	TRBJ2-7	CASSWDRETYEQYF
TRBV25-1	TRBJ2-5	CASSAMKGFSEIPPQETQYF
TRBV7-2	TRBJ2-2	CASSSRFPGELFF
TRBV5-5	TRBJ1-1	CASSLQPAGTEAFF
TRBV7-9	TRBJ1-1	CASIGTENTEAFF
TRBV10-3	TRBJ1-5	CAISESTGDSDQPQHF
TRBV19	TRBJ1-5	CASGPGNQPQHF
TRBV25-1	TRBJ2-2	CASSPYTGELFF
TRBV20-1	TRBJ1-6	CSARDVRQGPSSYNSPLHF
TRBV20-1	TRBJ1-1	CSARDEGAGAFF
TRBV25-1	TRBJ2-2	CASSPGATGELFF
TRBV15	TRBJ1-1	CATSRGEMMNTEAFF
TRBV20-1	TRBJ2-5	CSARGGGRGETQYF
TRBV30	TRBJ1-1	CAWSNRGEAFF
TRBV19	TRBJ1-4	CASSIKSSFAGKLFF
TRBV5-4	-	CASSLAWGFDGEQYF
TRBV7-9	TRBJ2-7	CASSPPPPGQSYEQYF
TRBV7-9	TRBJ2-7	CASSKGNEQYF
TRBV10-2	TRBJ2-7	CASSESVGYYEQYF
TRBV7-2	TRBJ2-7	CASSLRRGYSYEQYF
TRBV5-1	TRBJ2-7	CASSLPHPNSYEQYF
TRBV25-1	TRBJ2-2	CASSASSGLNTGELFF
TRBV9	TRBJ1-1	CASSQNPDENTEAFF
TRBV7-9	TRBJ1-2	CASSLVSSGGYGYTF
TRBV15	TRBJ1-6	CATSRDRGVGNSPLHF
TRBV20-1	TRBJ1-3	CSARDPHSGNTIYF
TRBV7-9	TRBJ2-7	CASSLAGLPYEQYF
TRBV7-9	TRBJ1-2	CASSRDSHWYGYTF
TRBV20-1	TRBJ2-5	CSAREAGMSQETQYF
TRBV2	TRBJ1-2	CASSAAGGANYGYTF
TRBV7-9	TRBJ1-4	CASSSYLDSNEKLFF
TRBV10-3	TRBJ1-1	CASTKDDWTEAFF
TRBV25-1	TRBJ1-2	CASSASWTGLHGYTF
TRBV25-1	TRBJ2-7	CASSSPGQGNFEQYF
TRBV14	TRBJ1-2	CASSQDRTGRNYGYTF
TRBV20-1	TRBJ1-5	CSARTGNYNQPQHF
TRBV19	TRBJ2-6	CASSRKAGSGANVLTF
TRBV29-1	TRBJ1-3	CSVVGEDTIYF
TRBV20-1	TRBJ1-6	CSADREHNSPLHF
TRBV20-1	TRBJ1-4	CSAHTGQGEKLFF
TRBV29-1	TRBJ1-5	CSVGHNSNQPQHF
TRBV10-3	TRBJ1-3	CASSGSSGDTIYF
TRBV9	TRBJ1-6	CASSVEAIGNSPLHF
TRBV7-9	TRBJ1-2	CASSLKEGPNYGYTF
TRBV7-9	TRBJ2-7	CASSLAHLAGVTYEQYF
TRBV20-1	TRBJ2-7	CSARDPGRSYEQYF
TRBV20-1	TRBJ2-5	CSAGGQSIETQYF
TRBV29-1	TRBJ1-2	CSLGGANYGYTF